These T cell receptor beta chains were read from a single sample in a study of cytomegalovirus exposure and HLA in healthy donors. The protocol was immunoSEQ multiplex PCR, while the TCRdb copy is restricted to in-frame clones and leaves out a portion. The data hold 150,000 to 200,000 clones, with roughly 78% observed a single time. The sequenced sample was PBMCs. Every receptor here comes from a woman aged 25 to 39 in good health and CMV-seronegative. The conserved cysteine and the conserved F or W are not part of the CDR3 here. Fields, in order: CDR3 protein, V gene.

CDR3 protein: ASSPVGEMNTEAF
V gene: TRBV21-1

CDR3 protein: ASSSTGAGANVLT
V gene: TRBV27

CDR3 protein: ASSWGREGAEAF
V gene: TRBV5-1

CDR3 protein: SVHRDMNTEAF
V gene: TRBV29-1

CDR3 protein: ASSQLDRQGLGGYT
V gene: TRBV4-3

CDR3 protein: ASSAWTASNEKLF
V gene: TRBV2

CDR3 protein: AWSLSSGRGNEQF
V gene: TRBV30

CDR3 protein: ASSSFNLGLAATEQY
V gene: TRBV5-1

CDR3 protein: ATSMTVAANYGYT
V gene: TRBV15

CDR3 protein: ASSPFSYMNTEAF
V gene: TRBV18

CDR3 protein: ASSITGGVEKLF
V gene: TRBV19

CDR3 protein: AWRDGLGGTEAF
V gene: TRBV30

CDR3 protein: ASSAYGNTIY
V gene: TRBV9

CDR3 protein: ASSELQGEVGYT
V gene: TRBV10-2

CDR3 protein: ASSLVGSGSDTQY
V gene: TRBV5-1

CDR3 protein: ASSPFSGGAGNEQF
V gene: TRBV18

CDR3 protein: ASRNLERQFGKLF
V gene: TRBV6-6

CDR3 protein: ASRETGYQPQH
V gene: TRBV28

CDR3 protein: ASSYGQGDKAF
V gene: TRBV9

CDR3 protein: ASSALTATGELF
V gene: TRBV9

CDR3 protein: ASSTAAGGAPRYNEQF
V gene: TRBV7-8

CDR3 protein: ASMKGQGLSYGYT
V gene: TRBV9

CDR3 protein: ASSTQGAAKAF
V gene: TRBV6-6

CDR3 protein: ASGPSGMWDTQY
V gene: TRBV7-3

CDR3 protein: ASSEGQGRETQY
V gene: TRBV9

CDR3 protein: ASSAWGQGSSYNEQF
V gene: TRBV6-1

CDR3 protein: AIKQGDYEQY
V gene: TRBV10-3

CDR3 protein: ASSGTLNYGYT
V gene: TRBV18

CDR3 protein: ASSVDTHTEAF
V gene: TRBV2

CDR3 protein: ASSQVVGLYNEQF
V gene: TRBV4-2

CDR3 protein: ASSSRGALTQY
V gene: TRBV7-9

CDR3 protein: ASGTGPPYEQY
V gene: TRBV2

CDR3 protein: ASSYLIGDYGYT
V gene: TRBV6-6

CDR3 protein: ASSGLQGAGELF
V gene: TRBV6-1

CDR3 protein: AWSLLSGGVGEQF
V gene: TRBV30